These 14 T cell receptor beta chains originate from one sample sequenced in a study of T cell responses to AZD1222 COVID-19 vaccine. Data came from immunoSEQ multiplex PCR; TCRdb stores just in-frame clones and leaves some out. The sample contains more than 150,000 clones, 90% of which appear only once. The specimen comprised peripheral blood, sampled on day 0 of AZD1222 vaccination. These receptors all stem from an adult in good health.

The chain couples TRBV19 to TRBJ1-5; 7 positions agree with TRBD1. V trimming: 5 bases; J trimming: 6 bases; junction bases outside the gene matches: 10. CDR3 length: 15 residues. Germline assignment: CDR1 LNHDA and CDR2 SQIVND (reference sequence). CDR3 region: CASSPPGGLGQPQHF. The CDR3 bases are TGTGCCAGTAGTCCACCAGGGGGTCTTGGTCAGCCCCAGCATTTT.

This sequence joins TRBV3-1 (or the pseudogene TRBV3-2) and TRBJ2-4, with D perhaps matching TRBD1 (6 bases). Germline V gene sequence: CDR1 LGHDT, CDR2 YNNKEL (reference sequence). V shed 4 bases and J shed 11 bases, with 15 bases lying between them. This CDR3 is built from 13 residues. The CDR3 DNA is TGTGCCAGCAGCCTAAAGGAAGGGGGTGTTCAGTACTTC. This codes for CASSLKEGGVQYF.

The chain combines TRBV27 with TRBJ1-6; D might be TRBD1 (6 bases). The CDR3 extends over 15 amino acids. Germline V gene data show CDR1 as MNHEY and CDR2 as SMNVEV (reference sequence). V was pared by 6 bases and J by 8 bases, with 17 bases between. The CDR3 here is CASRPHRDRYSPLHF. CDR3 in DNA: TGTGCCAGCAGGCCTCACAGGGATCGGTATTCACCCCTCCACTTT.

The chain employs TRBV24-1 and TRBJ1-2, with TRBD1 matching 8 bases. Germline assignment: CDR1 KGHDR and CDR2 SFDVKD. This CDR3 is built from 15 residues. V lost 4 bases and J lost 6; bases outside the gene matches: 9. The CDR3 here is CATSDTRTGYHGYTF. The CDR3 region has the DNA TGTGCCACCAGTGACACTCGGACAGGGTATCATGGCTACACCTTC.

The rearrangement links TRBV30 to TRBJ2-3; weak D call: TRBD2 (5 bases). The CDR3 is made up of 16 amino acids. V gave up 2 bases and J gave up 1 base, with 16 bases separating them. Germline V gene data show CDR1 as GTSNPN and CDR2 as SVGIG (reference sequence). The CDR3 DNA is TGTGCCTGGAGTTTGGGTCGGGGAAAAGGCACAGATACGCAGTATTTT. Amino acids: CAWSLGRGKGTDTQYF.

The chain recombines TRBV20-1 with TRBJ2-7, with TRBD1 matching 10 bases. The germline V gene has CDR1 DFQATT and CDR2 SNEGSKA (reference sequence). The CDR3 contains 13 residues. J gave up 4 bases and V 3 bases, and 3 bases lay outside the gene matches. CDR3 sequence: CSASWTGGYEQYF. In DNA, the CDR3 is TGCAGTGCTAGTTGGACAGGGGGGTACGAGCAGTACTTC.

The chain couples TRBV25-1 to TRBJ2-7; 7 nucleotides match TRBD2. The CDR3 is made up of 12 amino acids. The V gene's germline CDR1 is MGHDK and CDR2 SYGVNS. The junction had 1 base not matched to a gene; V was cut back by 2 bases and J by 6 bases. CDR3 in amino acids: CASSELAAEQYF. The CDR3 region has the DNA TGTGCCAGCAGTGAACTAGCGGCCGAGCAGTACTTC.

V is TRBV6-2 or TRBV6-3 and J is TRBJ1-5, with TRBD1 identical over 9 bases. The ends lost 1 base at V and 0 bases at J; junction bases unmatched: 10. Germline CDR1 and CDR2: MNHEY and SVGEGT. The CDR3 spans 19 residues. As DNA, the CDR3 is TGTGCCAGCAGTTACTTTGGGACAGGGCGAAGATATAGCAATCAGCCCCAGCATTTT. Residues: CASSYFGTGRRYSNQPQHF.

The chain uses TRBV28 and TRBJ1-1; no clear D. V was pared by 5 bases and J by 1 base, with 2 bases between. CDR3 length: 11 amino acids. Per germline, CDR1 MDHEN and CDR2 SYDVKM. The CDR3 coding sequence is TGTGCCAGCAGTACGAACACTGAAGCTTTCTTT. As protein: CASSTNTEAFF.

The rearrangement uses TRBV7-3 and TRBJ1-1; 9 bases agree with TRBD1. Germline trimming cut 5 bases from V and 6 bases from J; bases unmatched to any gene: 4. The germline CDR1 and CDR2 sequences are SGHTA and FQGTGA. The CDR3 contains 13 residues. The CDR3 DNA follows: TGTGCCAGCAGCGAAACAGGGGGCCCTGAAGCTTTCTTT. This codes for CASSETGGPEAFF.

V is TRBV23-1 and J is TRBJ2-1; 9 nucleotides match TRBD1. TRBV23-1 is annotated as an ORF whose role is uncertain. J gave up 8 bases and V 6 bases, and 8 bases lay outside the gene matches. The CDR3 extends over 14 amino acids. CDR3 nucleotide sequence: TGCGCCAGCAGCCGAGGACAGGGGAACGATGAGCAGTTCTTC. Translated, it gives CASSRGQGNDEQFF.

V usage is TRBV6-2 or TRBV6-3 and J usage is TRBJ2-3; 7 positions agree with TRBD1. The CDR3 length is 15 residues. Germline CDR1 and CDR2: MNHEY and SVGEGT. The V gene end was trimmed by 4 bases and the J gene end by 3 bases; junction bases not matched to a gene: 7. This chain's CDR3 is CASSFRTGWTDTQYF. The CDR3 bases are TGTGCCAGCAGTTTTCGGACAGGATGGACAGATACGCAGTATTTT.

The chain links TRBV7-2 to TRBJ1-1; D possibly corresponds to TRBD1 (5 bases). This CDR3 has 13 amino acids. CDR1 and CDR2 (germline): SGHTA, FQGNSA. V was trimmed by 0 bases and J by 7 bases, leaving 9 bases between them. The CDR3 protein is CASSLAGGGEAFF. The CDR3 region has the DNA TGTGCCAGCAGCTTAGCGGGGGGTGGTGAAGCTTTCTTT.

In its sample, this clone was seen once. This chain joins TRBV29-1 and TRBJ2-5; tentative D call: TRBD1 (6 bases). V shed 7 bases and J shed 5 bases, with 14 bases lying between them. From germline, CDR1 is SQVTM and CDR2 ANQGSEA. This CDR3 is built from 12 residues. The chain's CDR3 is CSGDRLGETQYF. CDR3 coding DNA: TGCAGCGGAGACAGGTTAGGGGAGACCCAGTACTTC.